This T cell receptor (beta chain) was retrieved from a study of T cell changes during pregnancy in multiple sclerosis. The data were produced by immunoSEQ multiplex PCR, yet TCRdb's version contains in-frame clones alone and is incomplete. The sample lists 55,000 to 70,000 clones, roughly 94% seen once, with 1.3% in the top ten. The CDR3 length is 14 residues. V lost 5 bases and J lost 4, with 11 bases in between. Germline V CDR1 and CDR2: SEHNR, FQNEAQ (reference sequence). The chain joins TRBV7-9 to TRBJ2-2; a possible D gene is TRBD1 (6 bases). The clonotype comes from a female donor in good health, enrolled as a control in a pregnancy study. The material sequenced was peripheral blood, taken in the second trimester of pregnancy. The CDR3 bases are TGTGCCAGCAGCCCCGACAGGTCCACCGGGGAGCTGTTTTTT. Translated, it gives CASSPDRSTGELFF.